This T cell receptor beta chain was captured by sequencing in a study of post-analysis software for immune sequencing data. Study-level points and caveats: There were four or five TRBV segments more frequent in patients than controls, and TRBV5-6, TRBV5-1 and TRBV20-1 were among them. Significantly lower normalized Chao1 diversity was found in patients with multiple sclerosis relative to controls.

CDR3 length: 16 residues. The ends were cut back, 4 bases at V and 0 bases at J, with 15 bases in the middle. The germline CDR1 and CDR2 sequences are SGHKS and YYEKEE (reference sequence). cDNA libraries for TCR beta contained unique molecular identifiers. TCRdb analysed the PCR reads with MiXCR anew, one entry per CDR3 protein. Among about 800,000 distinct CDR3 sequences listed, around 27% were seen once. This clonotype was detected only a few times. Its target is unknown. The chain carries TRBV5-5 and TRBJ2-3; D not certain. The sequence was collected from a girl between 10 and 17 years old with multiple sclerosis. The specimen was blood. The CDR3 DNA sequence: TGTGCCAGCAGCCGACCCGGGTCTCCGAGCACAGATACGCAGTATTTT. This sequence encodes CASSRPGSPSTDTQYF.